Included here is one T cell receptor (beta chain) sequence, with context. V shed 4 bases, J shed 3 bases, and the junction held 3 bases outside the gene matches. The CDR3 spans 15 residues. CDR1 is SGHNT, CDR2 YYREEE, per germline (reference sequence). This specimen comes from a study of blood T cell repertoires in COVID-19. Profiling relied on immunoSEQ multiplex PCR, and the TCRdb table lists in-frame clones only, not all of them. The sample contains approximately 85,000 clones, about nine tenths of which appear only once. The V and J genes are TRBV5-4 and TRBJ2-1; TRBD2 matches at 11 bases. The receptor was derived from a man aged 50-59 years with active or convalescent COVID-19. Sequenced input: peripheral blood. The CDR3 region is CASSTGTSGYNEQFF. DNA for the CDR3: TGTGCCAGCAGCACCGGGACTAGCGGCTACAATGAGCAGTTCTTC. Full variable domain (outside the CDR3, taken from reference TRBV5-4 and TRBJ2-1): ETGVTQSPTHLIKTRGQQVTLRCSSQSGHNTVSWYQQALGQGPQFIFQYYREEENGRGNFPPRFSGLQFPNYSSELNVNALELDDSALYLCASSTGTSGYNEQFFGPGTRLTVL.